One TCR beta chain is described in this entry. No cognate antigen has been identified for it. It has no much larger one-base neighbor in the sample; base qualities were not kept. This sample was included in a study of T-cell memory formation after mild COVID-19 (TCRdb year 2021). A note on the overall study: TCR sequence clusters from the two donors were found to be largely donor specific. Longitudinal TCRalpha and TCRbeta repertoire sequencing tracked T-cell clones expanding and contracting after mild COVID-19 in a couple of donors. The cohort comprised two young, previously healthy adult volunteers, one female and one male. Overall study outcomes, separate from this receptor: Clones that contracted from day 15 to 85 showed balanced CD4/CD8 phenotypes, whereas a second wave of clones that expanded from day 15 to 37 leaned towards CD4+. Contracting CD4+ clones turned up mainly in the CM and EM memory subsets, whereas EMRA was where CD8+ clones were enriched. The second-wave clones that peaked on day 37 were not confirmed to be SARS-CoV-2 specific. Only a couple of mild cases were covered in the study, and larger cohorts including severe cases with pre-infection samples were considered necessary. Some responding clones were detected in pre-infection memory, suggesting pre-existing cross-reactive memory T cells joined the SARS-CoV-2 response.

Cut back by 4 bases and 1 base, the V and J ends lie 13 bases apart. From the cysteine up to the phenylalanine, the CDR3 has a length of 16 residues. The read is trimmed to its CDR3 DNA, 48 bases read in frame from base 1. Looking up the germline V gene yields CDR1 SNHLY and CDR2 FYNNEI. Ficoll-Paque density gradient centrifugation was used to isolate PBMCs. For sequencing, an Illumina NovaSeq 6000 was employed. cDNA libraries for TCRalpha and TCRbeta were prepared by 5'RACE using constant-segment primers, with sample barcodes and unique molecular identifiers added. RNA was extracted from every sample with Trizol reagent. Libraries were amplified in two PCR steps, with a second sample barcode and Illumina TruSeq adapters added in the second step. Sequencing of libraries was performed on an Illumina NovaSeq with 2 x 150 bp paired-end reads. On the study's bioinformatics: Reads were demultiplexed and collapsed into UMI-guided consensus sequences with migec v1.2.7. Using mixcr v2.1.11, UMI consensuses were aligned to TRA and TRB V and J templates and then assembled into clonotypes. Clonotypes were classified as expanded or contracted when called significant by both edgeR and NoisET, with noise models trained on biological replicates. For edgeR calls, a false discovery rate-adjusted p below 0.01 and a log2 fold-change threshold of 1 were applied. As an exploratory analysis of dynamics, max-normalized trajectories of the 1000 most abundant clonotypes were examined with PCA combined with hierarchical clustering. The CD4 or CD8 phenotype of responding clones was assigned using the separately sequenced CD4+ and CD8+ repertoires. The public reads were reprocessed in TCRdb via fastp at Q25 and MiXCR, keeping in-frame beta chains. Each CDR3 protein gets just one entry, which takes the most common genes and DNA from the rows behind it. The V and J calls and clone size are TCRdb's, not the authors'. The sample table shows tens of thousands of distinct CDR3 sequences, and 6% to 7.5% are seen once. 0.8% to 1% of the sample comes from the top ten.

This sequence uses TRBV2 and TRBJ2-2; TRBD1 might be the D gene, on 5 matching bases. Sequenced input: PBMCs or a T cell subset sorted from them (not recorded which). The sequence came from an adult who had mild COVID-19 (a few samples of this study predate the infection). The sample titles of this study are shuffled in the database, so cell type and time point are left out. The DNA sequence is given as TGTGCCAGCAGTGGGGCGGCAGGGCGGAACACCGGGGAGCTGTTTTTT. Protein translation: CASSGAAGRNTGELFF.